This entry describes one T cell receptor (beta chain). Antigen specificity is unknown. The data were taken from a study of Ad26.COV2.S vaccination and SARS-CoV-2 variants. Study context: Donor was assigned to the Ad26.COV2.S arm of trial COV1001. Study outcomes and limitations: Placebo recipients showed lower spike-specific TCR breadth than vaccinees.

V was shortened by 0 bases and J by 5 bases, with 10 bases between the two germline ends. The CDR3 has 13 amino acids. CDR1 is GTSNPN, CDR2 SVGIG, per germline (reference sequence). Method: immunoSEQ multiplex PCR; TCRdb's copy keeps in-frame clones and lacks some. This table has about 680,000 clones, 70% to 90% appearing once. Treatment: roughly 18 received Ad26.COV2.S at low or high dose, single or two shots; 5 received placebo; per-sample allocation not given. Samples were taken on day 63 after the first vaccine or placebo injection. Sequencing was performed on peripheral blood, taken in a trial of Ad26.COV2.S vaccine versus placebo. The chain couples TRBV30 to TRBJ1-1; D ambiguous. The TCR originated in a person aged 18-65 years who received the Ad26.COV2.S COVID-19 vaccine or a placebo. The CDR3 coding sequence is TGTGCCTGGAGTGTCCTGGGGAGAACTGAAGCTTTCTTT. Its protein is CAWSVLGRTEAFF.